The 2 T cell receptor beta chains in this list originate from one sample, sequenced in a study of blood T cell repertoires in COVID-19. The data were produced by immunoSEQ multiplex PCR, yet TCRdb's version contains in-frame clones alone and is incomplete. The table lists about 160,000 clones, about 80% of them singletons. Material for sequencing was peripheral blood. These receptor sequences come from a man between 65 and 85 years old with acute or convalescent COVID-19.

This chain's CDR3 is CASSPQTDYGYTF. The CDR3 DNA reads TGTGCCAGCAGCCCCCAAACAGACTATGGCTACACCTTC. V usage is TRBV6-6 and J usage is TRBJ1-2; D not certain. This CDR3 is built from 13 residues. The V end was cut by 6 bases, the J end by 3 bases, with 11 bases between. The germline CDR1 and CDR2 sequences are MNHNY and SVGAGI (reference sequence).

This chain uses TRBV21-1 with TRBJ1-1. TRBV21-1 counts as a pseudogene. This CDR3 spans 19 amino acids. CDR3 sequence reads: CASSKEAGRAGPKFTEAFF. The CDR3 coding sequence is TGTGCCAGCAGCAAAGAGGCCGGGAGGGCCGGCCCGAAGTTCACTGAAGCTTTCTTT.